A single sample gave rise to the 24 T cell receptor beta chains below, sequenced in a study of T cell repertoires in cytomegalovirus infection. The antigens for these receptors are not known. TCRdb re-derived calls from the reads in MiXCR, one entry per CDR3 protein. The table lists approximately 73,000 distinct CDR3 sequences, 35% to 45% of them singletons. The sequencing used CD8+ T cells from cultured PBMCs, collected from culture after CMV antigen stimulation. Every receptor here comes from a human donor in good health (CMV status not recorded). Some clones in this sample may be carry-over from other donors' samples.

The J gene is TRBJ2-1, the V gene TRBV6-2 or TRBV6-3; maybe TRBD2 (6 bases). This CDR3 region has 12 residues. Trimming stripped 3 bases from V and 12 bases from J, with 12 bases between. Per the germline V gene, CDR1 is MNHEY and CDR2 is SVGEGT. The CDR3 DNA sequence: TGTGCCAGCAGTTATCCGGACTACGGGCAGTTCTTC. The encoded protein is CASSYPDYGQFF.

This clonotype was observed many times. V is TRBV28 and J is TRBJ1-1; the match to TRBD1 covers 10 bases. This CDR3 region has 16 residues. Germline values: CDR1 MDHEN, CDR2 SYDVKM. V lost 0 bases, J lost 1 base, and 2 bases stayed unmatched. The CDR3 DNA follows: TGTGCCAGCAGTTTATGGGGACAGGGGACGAACACTGAAGCTTTCTTT. It encodes CASSLWGQGTNTEAFF.

The chain uses TRBV4-2 and TRBJ1-2; a weak D match, TRBD1 (6 bases). V was trimmed by 4 bases and J by 1 base, leaving 13 bases between them. Per germline, CDR1 LGHNA and CDR2 YNFKEQ. The length of the CDR3 is 15 residues. DNA for the CDR3: TGTGCCAGCAGCCCCACAGGGCATTATAACTATGGCTACACCTTC. It is translated as CASSPTGHYNYGYTF.

This clonotype was counted between two and nine times. This rearrangement joins TRBV11-1 to TRBJ1-1; the D gene is possibly TRBD1 (5 bases). Looked up from germline, CDR1 is SGHAT and CDR2 is FQDESV (reference sequence). CDR3 length equals 14 residues. Trimming pared 4 bases from V and 7 bases from J, leaving 16 bases between. The CDR3 bases are TGTGCCAGCAGCTCCCTAAGCAGGGTCTTTGAAGCTTTCTTT. It encodes CASSSLSRVFEAFF.

V gene TRBV25-1 combines with J gene TRBJ1-4, with D unresolved. The CDR3 contains 11 residues. Germline V gene sequence: CDR1 MGHDK, CDR2 SYGVNS. Trimming stripped 4 bases from V and 15 bases from J, with 12 bases between. The chain's CDR3 is CASSGPTAMFF. CDR3 nucleotides: TGTGCCAGCAGTGGACCGACGGCGATGTTTTTT.

This clonotype was seen a few times. This chain connects TRBV7-2 to TRBJ1-1; D not resolved. V lost 2 bases, J lost 7 bases, and 5 bases lay in between. This CDR3 is built from 11 residues. CDR1 is SGHTA and CDR2 is FQGNSA in the germline V gene. CDR3 amino acids: CASSLSFEAFF. CDR3 bases: TGTGCCAGCAGCTTATCCTTTGAAGCTTTCTTT.

This clonotype was counted between two and nine times. The V and J genes are TRBV7-6 and TRBJ2-2; possible D gene TRBD1, 6 bases. CDR1 is SGHVS and CDR2 is FNYEAQ in the germline V gene. This CDR3 contains 16 residues. Trimming took off 0 bases at V and 6 bases at J, with 14 bases between the two ends. The CDR3 is CASSLAGAHYSGELFF. The DNA for the CDR3 is TGTGCCAGCAGCTTAGCGGGGGCGCATTATTCCGGGGAGCTGTTTTTT.

This clonotype appeared once. The gene calls are TRBV6-5 and TRBJ1-2; D is uncertain. CDR3 length equals 14 residues. The germline V and J ends were trimmed by 5 bases and 1 base, with 11 bases remaining between them. Germline V CDR1 and CDR2: MNHEY, SVGAGI. The CDR3 loop is CASSRDTNNYGYTF. In DNA form, the CDR3 reads TGTGCCAGCAGTAGAGACACAAATAACTATGGCTACACCTTC.

The gene calls are TRBV4-1 and TRBJ2-2; 7 positions match TRBD2. Germline CDR1 reads MGHRA; CDR2 reads YSYEKL. Trimming at V came to 4 bases and at J to 6 bases, leaving 8 bases not matched to a gene. This CDR3 has 15 amino acids. The CDR3 loop is CASSRKRGSAGELFF. The CDR3 DNA sequence: TGCGCCAGCAGCCGGAAGCGGGGAAGTGCCGGGGAGCTGTTTTTT.

This clonotype was counted many times. The chain has TRBV7-2 and TRBJ2-3, with TRBD2 matching 12 bases. The CDR3 runs 16 residues. Germline lookup yields CDR1 SGHTA and CDR2 FQGNSA. J lost 3 bases, V lost 7 bases, and 8 bases had no gene match. The CDR3 loop reads CASTPLAGGITDTQYF. The CDR3 DNA reads as TGTGCCAGCACCCCACTAGCGGGGGGCATTACAGATACGCAGTATTTT.

This chain links TRBV7-6 with TRBJ1-1; TRBD1 matches at 9 bases. Trimming cost V 0 bases and J 5 bases; bases outside gene matches: 1. The CDR3 spans 14 residues. Per germline, CDR1 SGHVS and CDR2 FNYEAQ. The CDR3 coding sequence is TGTGCCAGCAGCTTAGCTGGACAGGGGACTGAAGCTTTCTTT. Residues: CASSLAGQGTEAFF.

The chain employs TRBV5-1 and TRBJ2-1; TRBD2 aligns across 8 bases. V lost 3 bases and J lost 4; bases outside the gene matches: 3. The germline V gene encodes CDR1 SGHRS and CDR2 YFSETQ. This CDR3 spans 14 amino acids. CDR3 in amino acids: CASSSSGSYNEQFF. The DNA for the CDR3 is TGCGCCAGCAGCTCCAGCGGGAGTTACAATGAGCAGTTCTTC.

This clonotype was seen a handful of times. This chain joins TRBV11-2 and TRBJ2-3, with 9 bases lining up with TRBD2. The CDR3 runs to 19 residues. Germline CDR1 SGHAT, CDR2 FQNNGV. J lost 0 bases, V lost 5 bases, and 15 bases had no gene match. CDR3 sequence: CASSTDAATSGPSTDTQYF. The DNA for the CDR3 is TGTGCCAGCAGCACAGATGCGGCTACTAGCGGGCCTAGCACAGATACGCAGTATTTT.

This chain uses TRBV6-1 with TRBJ2-7; TRBD2 might be the D (6 bases). The germline V gene has CDR1 MNHNS and CDR2 SASEGT. The CDR3 has 16 amino acids. Trimming removed 0 bases from V and 1 base from J, with 13 bases in between. CDR3 in amino acids: CASSEAYPGLSYEQYF. The CDR3 coding sequence is TGTGCCAGCAGTGAAGCGTACCCGGGACTTTCCTACGAGCAGTACTTC.

The chain carries TRBV11-2 and TRBJ2-2, with D perhaps TRBD1 (5 bases). Germline assignment: CDR1 SGHAT and CDR2 FQNNGV. Trimming took 3 bases from V and 1 from J, leaving 6 bases between them. CDR3 length equals 14 residues. CDR3 region: CASSFQGNTGELFF. CDR3 DNA: TGTGCCAGCAGCTTTCAGGGGAACACCGGGGAGCTGTTTTTT.

The chain combines TRBV19 with TRBJ2-3; the D is unclear. CDR3 length: 14 amino acids. Looked up from germline, CDR1 is LNHDA and CDR2 is SQIVND (reference sequence). V lost 3 bases and J lost 2, with 9 bases in between. Here the CDR3 reads CASSIGLVTDTQYF. CDR3 sequence (DNA): TGTGCCAGTAGTATCGGGTTGGTCACAGATACGCAGTATTTT.

V gene TRBV7-8 combines with J gene TRBJ1-1; tentatively, D is TRBD1 (5 bases). This CDR3 comprises 14 residues. The germline V gene encodes CDR1 SGHVS and CDR2 FQNEAQ. Trimming took 0 bases from V and 6 from J, leaving 11 bases between them. DNA of the CDR3: TGTGCCAGCAGCTTAGCGGCAGGGCGCGCTGAAGCTTTCTTT. Translation: CASSLAAGRAEAFF.

The chain combines TRBV11-2 with TRBJ2-3, with 9 nucleotides matching TRBD2. The CDR3 contains 15 residues. The germline gives CDR1 SGHAT, CDR2 FQNNGV. J lost 5 bases, V lost 5 bases, and 8 bases had no gene match. The CDR3 DNA follows: TGTGCCAGCAGCATTCTAGCGGGGAGTGAAGATACGCAGTATTTT. Amino acid sequence: CASSILAGSEDTQYF.

This chain joins TRBV5-6 and TRBJ2-3; TRBD1 matches at 9 bases. The CDR3 consists of 16 residues. The V gene end was trimmed by 0 bases and the J gene end by 4 bases; junction bases not matched to a gene: 6. Germline V gene data show CDR1 as SGHDT and CDR2 as YYEEEE. The CDR3 protein is CASSLARQGVADTQYF. In DNA form, the CDR3 reads TGTGCCAGCAGCTTGGCCCGACAGGGGGTGGCAGATACGCAGTATTTT.

The chain has TRBV15 and TRBJ2-1, with D maybe TRBD2 (6 bases). This CDR3 is 16 amino acids long. Looked up from germline, CDR1 is LNHNV and CDR2 is YYDKDF (reference sequence). Deletions cut 0 bases from V and 4 bases from J, with 13 bases between. The CDR3 nucleotides read TGTGCCACCAGCAGAGAGAAGACCGGGACTTACAATGAGCAGTTCTTC. Its translation is CATSREKTGTYNEQFF. Supplemented by reference TRBV15 and TRBJ2-1, the full variable domain reads DAMVIQNPRYQVTQFGKPVTLSCSQTLNHNVMYWYQQKSSQAPKLLFHYYDKDFNNEADTPDNFQSRRPNTSFCFLDIRSPGLGDTAMYLCATSREKTGTYNEQFFGPGTRLTVL.

V and J are TRBV28 and TRBJ2-7, with 11 bases matching TRBD1. Germline-derived CDR1 and CDR2 are MDHEN and SYDVKM. The CDR3 is 17 amino acids. V gave up 1 base and J gave up 4 bases; unmatched junction bases: 9. In DNA form, the CDR3 reads TGTGCCAGCAGTTTATACTGGACCGGGACAGGGGGATACGAGCAGTACTTC. As protein: CASSLYWTGTGGYEQYF.

The CDR3 here is CASSLYTGDSDGYTF. DNA for the CDR3: TGTGCCAGCAGTCTCTATACCGGAGATAGTGATGGCTACACCTTC. The chain couples TRBV6-2 or TRBV6-3 to TRBJ1-2, with D unresolved. The CDR3 runs to 15 residues. V gave up 5 bases and J gave up 6 bases, with 19 bases separating them. CDR1 and CDR2 (germline): MNHEY, SVGEGT.

There are a few counts of this clonotype. V usage is TRBV7-6 and J usage is TRBJ2-3, with 9 bases aligning to TRBD1. The V gene's germline CDR1 is SGHVS and CDR2 FNYEAQ. V lost 3 bases, J lost 4 bases, and 5 bases stayed unmatched. CDR3 length: 15 amino acids. The CDR3 DNA sequence: TGTGCCAGCAGCTTGGGGACAGGGTCGGCAGATACGCAGTATTTT. Amino acids: CASSLGTGSADTQYF.

The chain joins TRBV27 to TRBJ1-3; 7 positions agree with TRBD1. CDR3 size: 15 residues. CDR1 and CDR2 (germline): MNHEY, SMNVEV (reference sequence). Germline trimming cut 2 bases from V and 4 bases from J; bases unmatched to any gene: 5. CDR3 protein: CASSLDRADGNTIYF. The CDR3 nucleotides read TGTGCCAGCAGTTTAGACAGGGCTGACGGAAACACCATATATTTT.